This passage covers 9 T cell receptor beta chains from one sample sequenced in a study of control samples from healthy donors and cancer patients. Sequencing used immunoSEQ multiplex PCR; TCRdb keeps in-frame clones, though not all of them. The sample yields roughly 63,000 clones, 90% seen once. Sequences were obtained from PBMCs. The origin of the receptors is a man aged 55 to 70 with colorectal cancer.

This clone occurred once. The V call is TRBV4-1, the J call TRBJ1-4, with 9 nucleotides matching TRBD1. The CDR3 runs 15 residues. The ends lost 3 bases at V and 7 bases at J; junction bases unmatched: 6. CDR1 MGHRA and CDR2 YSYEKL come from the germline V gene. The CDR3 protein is CASSHTGGAGEKLFF. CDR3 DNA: TGCGCCAGCAGCCATACAGGGGGCGCGGGTGAAAAACTGTTTTTT.

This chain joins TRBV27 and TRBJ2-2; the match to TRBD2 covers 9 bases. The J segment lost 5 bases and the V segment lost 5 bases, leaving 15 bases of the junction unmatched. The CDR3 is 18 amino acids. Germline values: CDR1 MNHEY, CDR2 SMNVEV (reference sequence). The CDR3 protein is CASSLYPNLAGPTGELFF. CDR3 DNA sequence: TGTGCCAGCAGTCTTTACCCGAATCTAGCGGGGCCAACCGGGGAGCTGTTTTTT.

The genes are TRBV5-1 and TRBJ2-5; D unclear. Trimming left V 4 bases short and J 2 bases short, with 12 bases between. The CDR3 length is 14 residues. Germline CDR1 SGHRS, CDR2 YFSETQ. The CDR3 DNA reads TGCGCCAGCAGCCTAGGACCAACACAAGAGACCCAGTACTTC. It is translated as CASSLGPTQETQYF.

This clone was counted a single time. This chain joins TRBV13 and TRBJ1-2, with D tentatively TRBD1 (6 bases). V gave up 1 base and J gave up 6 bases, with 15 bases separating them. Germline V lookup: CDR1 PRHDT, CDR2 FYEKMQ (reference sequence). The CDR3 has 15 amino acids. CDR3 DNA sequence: TGTGCCAGCAGCTTAGACCGGGGGGCGCGGAATGGCTACACCTTC. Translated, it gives CASSLDRGARNGYTF.

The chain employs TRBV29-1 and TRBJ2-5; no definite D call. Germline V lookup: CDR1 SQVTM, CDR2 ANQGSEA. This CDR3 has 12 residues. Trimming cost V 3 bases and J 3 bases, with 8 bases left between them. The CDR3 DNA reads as TGCAGCGTTGAGTTTGGAGAAGAGACCCAGTACTTC. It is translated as CSVEFGEETQYF. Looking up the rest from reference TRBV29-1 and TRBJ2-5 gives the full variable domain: SAVISQKPSRDICQRGTSLTIQCQVDSQVTMMFWYRQQPGQSLTLIATANQGSEATYESGFVIDKFPISRPNLTFSTLTVSNMSPEDSSIYLCSVEFGEETQYFGPGTRLLVL.

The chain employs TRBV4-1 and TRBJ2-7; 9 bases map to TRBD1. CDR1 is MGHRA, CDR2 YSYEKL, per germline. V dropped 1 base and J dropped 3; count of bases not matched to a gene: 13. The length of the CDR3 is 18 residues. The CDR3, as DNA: TGCGCCAGCAGCCAAGCCGGAGACAGGGGGTCCCTTTTCTACGAGCAGTACTTC. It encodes CASSQAGDRGSLFYEQYF.

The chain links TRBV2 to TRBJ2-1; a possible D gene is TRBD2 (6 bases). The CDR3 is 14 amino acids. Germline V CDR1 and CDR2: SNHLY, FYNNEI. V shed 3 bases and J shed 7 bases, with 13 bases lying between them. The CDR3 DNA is TGTGCCAGCAGTGATGTCCGCCGGGGGAATGAGCAGTTCTTC. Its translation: CASSDVRRGNEQFF.

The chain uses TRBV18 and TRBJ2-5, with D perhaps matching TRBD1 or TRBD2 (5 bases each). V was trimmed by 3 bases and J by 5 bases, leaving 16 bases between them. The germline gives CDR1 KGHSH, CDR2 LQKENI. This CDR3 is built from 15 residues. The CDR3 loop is CASSPMGYEGETQYF. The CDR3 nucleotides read TGTGCCAGCTCACCGATGGGCTACGAGGGGGAGACCCAGTACTTC.

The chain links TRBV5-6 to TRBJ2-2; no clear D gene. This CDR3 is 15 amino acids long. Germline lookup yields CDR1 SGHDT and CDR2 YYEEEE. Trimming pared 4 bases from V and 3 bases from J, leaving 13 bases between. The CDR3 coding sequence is TGTGCCAGCAGCCCCGGGCCAAGGGACACCGGGGAGCTGTTTTTT. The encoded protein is CASSPGPRDTGELFF.